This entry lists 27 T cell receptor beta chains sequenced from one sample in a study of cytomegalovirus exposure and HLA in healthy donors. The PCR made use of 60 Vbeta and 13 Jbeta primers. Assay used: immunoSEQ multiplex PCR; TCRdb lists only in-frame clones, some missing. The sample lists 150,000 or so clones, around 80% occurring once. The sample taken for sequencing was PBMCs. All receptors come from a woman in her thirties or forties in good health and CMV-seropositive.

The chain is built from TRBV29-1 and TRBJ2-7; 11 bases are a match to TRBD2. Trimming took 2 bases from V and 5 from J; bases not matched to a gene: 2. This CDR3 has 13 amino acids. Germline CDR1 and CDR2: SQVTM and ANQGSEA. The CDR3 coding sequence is TGCAGCGTTGAAACTAGCGGGAGCCACGAGCAGTACTTC. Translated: CSVETSGSHEQYF.

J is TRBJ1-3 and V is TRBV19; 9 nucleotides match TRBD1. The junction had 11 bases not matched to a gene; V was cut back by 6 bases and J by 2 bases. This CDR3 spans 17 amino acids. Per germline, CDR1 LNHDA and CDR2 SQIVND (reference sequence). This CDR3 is CASSINGQGNAGNTIYF. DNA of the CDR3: TGTGCCAGTAGCATTAACGGACAGGGGAACGCTGGAAACACCATATATTTT.

CDR3 residues: CASSAGGQNTGELFF. CDR3 DNA sequence: TGTGCCAGCAGCGCGGGTGGGCAGAACACCGGGGAGCTGTTTTTT. The chain combines TRBV7-3 with TRBJ2-2; tentative D call: TRBD2 (5 bases). CDR3 size: 15 residues. Germline lookup yields CDR1 SGHTA and CDR2 FQGTGA. Trimming took 5 bases from V and 1 from J, leaving 11 bases between them. Full variable domain (rest looked up from reference TRBV7-3 and TRBJ2-2): GAGVSQTPSNKVTEKGKYVELRCDPISGHTALYWYRQSLGQGPEFLIYFQGTGAADDSGLPNDRFFAVRPEGSVSTLKIQRTERGDSAVYLCASSAGGQNTGELFFGEGSRLTVL.

The CDR3 spells CASSRRGIGYNEQFF. The CDR3 bases are TGTGCCAGCAGCCGCAGGGGGATCGGGTACAATGAGCAGTTCTTC. The V call is TRBV7-3, the J call TRBJ2-1; 7 bases map to TRBD1. The V and J ends lost 5 bases and 4 bases, in that order; junction bases with no gene match: 8. Per the germline V gene, CDR1 is SGHTA and CDR2 is FQGTGA. CDR3 length equals 15 residues.

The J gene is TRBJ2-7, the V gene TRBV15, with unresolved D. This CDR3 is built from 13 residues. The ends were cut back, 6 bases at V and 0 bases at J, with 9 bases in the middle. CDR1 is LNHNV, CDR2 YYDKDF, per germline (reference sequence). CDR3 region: CATSILSSYEQYF. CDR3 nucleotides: TGTGCCACCAGTATACTGAGCTCCTACGAGCAGTACTTC.

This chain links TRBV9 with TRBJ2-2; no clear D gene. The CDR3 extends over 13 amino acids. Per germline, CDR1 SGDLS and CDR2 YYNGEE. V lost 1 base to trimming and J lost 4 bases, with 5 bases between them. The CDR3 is CASSVISTGELFF. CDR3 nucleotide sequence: TGTGCCAGCAGCGTAATCAGCACCGGGGAGCTGTTTTTT. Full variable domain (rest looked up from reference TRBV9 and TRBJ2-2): DSGVTQTPKHLITATGQRVTLRCSPRSGDLSVYWYQQSLDQGLQFLIQYYNGEERAKGNILERFSAQQFPDLHSELNLSSLELGDSALYFCASSVISTGELFFGEGSRLTVL.

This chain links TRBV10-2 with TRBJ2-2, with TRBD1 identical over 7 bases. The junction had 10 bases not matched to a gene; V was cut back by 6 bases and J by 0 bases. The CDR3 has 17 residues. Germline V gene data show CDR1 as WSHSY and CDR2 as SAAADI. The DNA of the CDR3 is TGCGCCAGCAGGCCCCTCTCGACAGGGACGAACACCGGGGAGCTGTTTTTT. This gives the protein CASRPLSTGTNTGELFF.

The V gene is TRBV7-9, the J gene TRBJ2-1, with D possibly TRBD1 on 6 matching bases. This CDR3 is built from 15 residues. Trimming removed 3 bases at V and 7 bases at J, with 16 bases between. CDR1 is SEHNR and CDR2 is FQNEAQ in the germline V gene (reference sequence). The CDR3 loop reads CASSFGTPPGNEQFF. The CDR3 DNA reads TGTGCCAGCAGCTTTGGGACACCCCCTGGGAATGAGCAGTTCTTC.

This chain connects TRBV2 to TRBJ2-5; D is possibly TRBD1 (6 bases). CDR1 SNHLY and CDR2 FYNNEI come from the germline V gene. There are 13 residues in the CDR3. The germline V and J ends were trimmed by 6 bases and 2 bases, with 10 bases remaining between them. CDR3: CASRQGPQETQYF. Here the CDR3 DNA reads TGTGCCAGCAGACAGGGACCGCAAGAGACCCAGTACTTC. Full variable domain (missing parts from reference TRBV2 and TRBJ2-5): EPEVTQTPSHQVTQMGQEVILRCVPISNHLYFYWYRQILGQKVEFLVSFYNNEISEKSEIFDDQFSVERPDGSNFTLKIRSTKLEDSAMYFCASRQGPQETQYFGPGTRLLVL.

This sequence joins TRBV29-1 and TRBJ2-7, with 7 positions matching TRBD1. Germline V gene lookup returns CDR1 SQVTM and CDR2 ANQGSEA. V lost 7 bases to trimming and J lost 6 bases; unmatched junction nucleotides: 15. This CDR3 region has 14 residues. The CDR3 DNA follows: TGCAGCGCCGTCCGGACAGGTGGAAAGGGCGAGCAGTACTTC. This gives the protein CSAVRTGGKGEQYF.

The chain's CDR3 is CASSLLTSPFQETQYF. Written as DNA, the CDR3 is TGTGCCAGCAGTCTCCTGACTAGCCCTTTCCAAGAGACCCAGTACTTC. The rearrangement links TRBV7-8 to TRBJ2-5, with TRBD2 matching over 7 bases. Germline-derived CDR1 and CDR2 are SGHVS and FQNEAQ. The CDR3 consists of 16 residues. V dropped 6 bases and J dropped 1; count of bases not matched to a gene: 11.

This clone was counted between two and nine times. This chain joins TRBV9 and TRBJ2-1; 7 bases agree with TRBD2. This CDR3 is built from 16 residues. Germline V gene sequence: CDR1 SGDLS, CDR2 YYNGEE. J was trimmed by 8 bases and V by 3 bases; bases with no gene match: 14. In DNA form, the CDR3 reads TGTGCCAGCAGCGAGCGGGACTCCCGGCTCAGGGATGAGCAGTTCTTC. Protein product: CASSERDSRLRDEQFF.

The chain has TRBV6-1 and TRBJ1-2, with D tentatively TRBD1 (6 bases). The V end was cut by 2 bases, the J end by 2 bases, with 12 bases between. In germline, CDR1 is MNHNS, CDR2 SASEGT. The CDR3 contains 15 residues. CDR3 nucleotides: TGTGCCAGCAGTGAAATTGGACAGATCAACTATGGCTACACCTTC. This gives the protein CASSEIGQINYGYTF.

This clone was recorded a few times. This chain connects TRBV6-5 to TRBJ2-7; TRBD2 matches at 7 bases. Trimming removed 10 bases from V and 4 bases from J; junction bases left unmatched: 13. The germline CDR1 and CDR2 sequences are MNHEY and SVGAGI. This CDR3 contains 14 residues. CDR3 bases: TGTGCCACCTTTTCCCGACTAGCTCCGTACGAGCAGTACTTC. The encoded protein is CATFSRLAPYEQYF.

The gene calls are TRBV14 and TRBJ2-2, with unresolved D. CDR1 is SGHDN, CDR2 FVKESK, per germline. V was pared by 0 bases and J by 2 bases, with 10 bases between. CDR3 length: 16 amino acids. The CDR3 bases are TGTGCCAGCAGCCAAGACCGGCGGCTCAACACCGGGGAGCTGTTTTTT. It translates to CASSQDRRLNTGELFF.

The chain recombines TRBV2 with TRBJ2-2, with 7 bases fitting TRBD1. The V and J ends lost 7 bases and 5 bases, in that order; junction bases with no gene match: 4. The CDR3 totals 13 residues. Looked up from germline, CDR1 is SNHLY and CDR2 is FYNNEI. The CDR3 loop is CASTRDSTGELFF. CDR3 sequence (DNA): TGTGCCAGCACTCGGGACAGTACCGGGGAGCTGTTTTTT.

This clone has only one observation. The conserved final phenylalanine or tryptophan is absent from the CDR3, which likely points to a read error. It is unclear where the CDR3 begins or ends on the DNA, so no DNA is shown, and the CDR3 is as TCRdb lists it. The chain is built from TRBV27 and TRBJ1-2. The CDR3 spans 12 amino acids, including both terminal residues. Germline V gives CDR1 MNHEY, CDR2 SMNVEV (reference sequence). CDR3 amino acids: CASSLLRGAGPG.

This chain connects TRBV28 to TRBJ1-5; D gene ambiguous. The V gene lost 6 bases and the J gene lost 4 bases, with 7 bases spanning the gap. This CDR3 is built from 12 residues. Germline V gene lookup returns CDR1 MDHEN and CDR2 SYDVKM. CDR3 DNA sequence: TGTGCCAGCAGACCTACGAATCAGCCCCAGCATTTT. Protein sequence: CASRPTNQPQHF. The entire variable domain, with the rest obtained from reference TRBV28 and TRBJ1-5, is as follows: DVKVTQSSRYLVKRTGEKVFLECVQDMDHENMFWYRQDPGLGLRLIYFSYDVKMKEKGDIPEGYSVSREKKERFSLILESASTNQTSMYLCASRPTNQPQHFGDGTRLSIL.

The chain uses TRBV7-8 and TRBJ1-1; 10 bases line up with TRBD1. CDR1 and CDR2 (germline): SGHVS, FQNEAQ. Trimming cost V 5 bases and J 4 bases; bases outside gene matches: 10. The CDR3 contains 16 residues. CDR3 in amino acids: CASSPLTGGGTTEAFF. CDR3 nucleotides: TGTGCCAGCAGCCCTCTGACAGGGGGCGGGACCACTGAAGCTTTCTTT.

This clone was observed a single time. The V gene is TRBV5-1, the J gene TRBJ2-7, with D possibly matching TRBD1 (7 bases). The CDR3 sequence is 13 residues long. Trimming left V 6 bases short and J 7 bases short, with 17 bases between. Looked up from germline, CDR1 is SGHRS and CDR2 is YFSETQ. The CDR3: CASIDDREDEQYF. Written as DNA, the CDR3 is TGCGCCAGCATCGACGACAGGGAGGATGAGCAGTACTTC.

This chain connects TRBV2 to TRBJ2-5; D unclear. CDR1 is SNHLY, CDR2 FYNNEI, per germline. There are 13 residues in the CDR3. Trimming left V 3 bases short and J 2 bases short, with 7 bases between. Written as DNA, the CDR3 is TGTGCCAGCAGTGAGTGGCAACAAGAGACCCAGTACTTC. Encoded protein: CASSEWQQETQYF.

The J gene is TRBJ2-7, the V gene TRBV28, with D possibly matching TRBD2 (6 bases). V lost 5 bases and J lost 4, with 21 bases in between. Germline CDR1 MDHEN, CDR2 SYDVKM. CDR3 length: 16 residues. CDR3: CASSPTRGRGEYEQYF. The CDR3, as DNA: TGTGCCAGCAGTCCGACCCGCGGGCGCGGGGAATACGAGCAGTACTTC.

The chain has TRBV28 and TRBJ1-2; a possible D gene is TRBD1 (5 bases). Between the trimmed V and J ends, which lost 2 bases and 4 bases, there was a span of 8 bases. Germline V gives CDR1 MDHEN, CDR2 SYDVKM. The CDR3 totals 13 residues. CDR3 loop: CASSLPTAYGYTF. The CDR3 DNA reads TGTGCCAGCAGTTTACCGACAGCCTATGGCTACACCTTC.

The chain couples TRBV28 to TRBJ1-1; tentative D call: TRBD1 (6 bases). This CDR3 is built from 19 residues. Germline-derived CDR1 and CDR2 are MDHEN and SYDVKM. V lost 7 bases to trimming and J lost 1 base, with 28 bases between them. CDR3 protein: CASKIGGSLRGNRNTEAFF. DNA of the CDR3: TGTGCCAGCAAAATAGGGGGTTCTCTCCGGGGCAACCGGAACACTGAAGCTTTCTTT.

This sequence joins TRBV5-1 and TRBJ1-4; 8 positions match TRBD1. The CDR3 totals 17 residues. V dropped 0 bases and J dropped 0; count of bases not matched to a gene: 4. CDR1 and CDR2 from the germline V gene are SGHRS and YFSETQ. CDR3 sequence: CASSLDGTGATNEKLFF. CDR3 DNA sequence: TGCGCCAGCAGCTTGGATGGGACAGGAGCAACTAATGAAAAACTGTTTTTT.

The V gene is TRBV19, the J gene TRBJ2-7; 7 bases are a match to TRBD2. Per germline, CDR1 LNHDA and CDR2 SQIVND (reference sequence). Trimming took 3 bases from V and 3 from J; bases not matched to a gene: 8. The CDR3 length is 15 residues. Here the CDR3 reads CASSMSAGDGYEQYF. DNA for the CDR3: TGTGCCAGTAGTATGTCGGCGGGAGACGGCTACGAGCAGTACTTC.

The CDR3 region has the DNA TGTGCCAGCAGCTTAGGGGGGACAGGACCTTATGGCTACACCTTC. This gives the protein CASSLGGTGPYGYTF. The V call is TRBV7-8, the J call TRBJ1-2, with 8 bases lining up with TRBD1. The length of the CDR3 is 15 residues. The V segment lost 1 base and the J segment 5 bases; nucleotides outside the gene matches: 6. Germline V lookup: CDR1 SGHVS, CDR2 FQNEAQ.